Listed here are 10 T cell receptor beta chains from one sample, sequenced in a study of regulatory T cells in long-lasting Graves disease. iRepertoire HTBI primers and Arm-PCR of CDR3 regions built TCR beta libraries. A single record per CDR3 protein comes from TCRdb applying MiXCR to the multiplex PCR reads. The repertoire holds about 460,000 distinct CDR3 sequences, 12% to 15% seen once, with around a sixth in the top ten. Documented time point: newly diagnosed GD, antithyroid drugs for less than 3 months. Generation of the TCR library employed RNA extracted from PBMCs. In addition, the sample was reused for a study of T cells in Graves' hyperthyroidism and ophthalmopathy.

The specimen comprised peripheral blood mononuclear cells (PBMCs), sampled at new diagnosis, from a patient treated with antithyroid drugs. Every receptor here comes from a woman aged 45-60 years with Graves disease.

This clonotype turned up a few times. The rearrangement joins TRBV10-3 to TRBJ2-2; D is possibly TRBD2 (5 bases). Trimming shortened V by 10 bases and J by 2 bases, and 17 bases separated the two germline ends. The CDR3 loop spans 15 amino acids. Germline assignment: CDR1 ENHRY and CDR2 SYGVKD. The CDR3: CATRELGRNTGELFF. CDR3 bases: TGTGCCACTAGGGAACTAGGTCGCAACACCGGGGAGCTGTTTTTT.

The chain uses TRBV20-1 and TRBJ2-7; a possible D gene is TRBD1 (6 bases). The germline CDR1 and CDR2 sequences are DFQATT and SNEGSKA (reference sequence). The CDR3 length is 15 residues. V lost 2 bases and J 1 base, leaving 15 bases between the germline ends. CDR3 DNA: TGCAGTGCTAGATTGGTCGGAGACAGGTCCTACGAGCAGTACTTC. It yields the protein CSARLVGDRSYEQYF.

Turning to this clonotype: Relative to the germline gene, one junction end is altered; a read error may explain this. The CDR3: CASSQVGQGGEKVFF. The DNA of the CDR3 is TGCGCCAGCAGCCAAGTCGGGCAGGGAGGTGAAAAAGTGTTTTTT. J is TRBJ1-4 and V is TRBV4-1, with D perhaps TRBD1 (5 bases). CDR1 is MGHRA and CDR2 is YSYEKL in the germline V gene. The CDR3 length is 15 residues.

This clonotype was seen repeatedly, ten times or more. V and J are TRBV10-3 and TRBJ1-2; the D is unclear. Trimming took off 0 bases at V and 6 bases at J, with 14 bases between the two ends. CDR3 size: 15 residues. Germline V gene lookup returns CDR1 ENHRY and CDR2 SYGVKD. DNA for the CDR3: TGTGCCATCAGTGAGTCCGCAGATACCGTTGATGGCTACACCTTC. Residues: CAISESADTVDGYTF.

Worth noting for this clonotype: A much larger clone lies a single base off, so this may be a read error. The chain combines TRBV5-1 with TRBJ1-1, with 8 positions matching TRBD1. Trimming removed 0 bases from V and 7 bases from J; junction bases left unmatched: 5. Germline V gene lookup returns CDR1 SGHRS and CDR2 YFSETQ. The CDR3 length is 14 residues. The CDR3 sequence: CASSLGTGTIEAFF. In nucleotides, the CDR3 is TGCGCCAGCAGCTTGGGGACAGGGACCATTGAAGCTTTCTTT.

The sample holds a few counts of this clonotype. The chain combines TRBV7-2 with TRBJ1-2; D is perhaps TRBD1 (6 bases). CDR1 and CDR2 (germline): SGHTA, FQGNSA. The CDR3 is made up of 14 amino acids. V was pared by 1 base and J by 9 bases, with 15 bases between. This CDR3 reads CASSLGGTILRYTF. CDR3 sequence (DNA): TGTGCCAGCAGCTTAGGGGGGACAATCCTTCGCTACACCTTC.

This clonotype was counted many times. This chain links TRBV7-8 with TRBJ2-5; tentatively, D is TRBD1 (5 bases). This CDR3 region has 13 residues. V was cut by 3 bases and J by 3 bases, with 8 bases left in between. CDR1 is SGHVS and CDR2 is FQNEAQ in the germline V gene. The CDR3 DNA is TGTGCCAGCAGCTTCACACAGGAAGAGACCCAGTACTTC. The encoded protein is CASSFTQEETQYF.

This clonotype was picked up many times. The gene calls are TRBV29-1 and TRBJ2-3, with D unresolved. CDR3 length: 13 residues. Deletions cut 7 bases from V and 4 bases from J, with 15 bases between. CDR1 is SQVTM and CDR2 is ANQGSEA in the germline V gene. The CDR3 DNA reads TGCAGCGCCCACTATGGCACCGCAGATACGCAGTATTTT. Translated: CSAHYGTADTQYF.

This clonotype has a count of ten or more. The chain uses TRBV29-1 and TRBJ1-6, with 10 bases aligning to TRBD1. The CDR3 has 13 amino acids. Per germline, CDR1 SQVTM and CDR2 ANQGSEA. Trimming at V came to 5 bases and at J to 9 bases, leaving 4 bases not matched to a gene. The CDR3 is CSVSTGGASPLHF. CDR3 DNA: TGCAGCGTTTCGACAGGGGGCGCTTCACCCCTCCACTTT.

This clonotype has ten or more counts. The DNA of the CDR3 is TGTGCCAGCAGTGAAGCCCACCAAAGCTCCTACGAGCAGTACTTC. This sequence encodes CASSEAHQSSYEQYF. The V call is TRBV2, the J call TRBJ2-7; D gene uncertain. Trimming removed 0 bases at V and 0 bases at J, with 9 bases between. CDR3 size: 15 residues. The V gene's germline CDR1 is SNHLY and CDR2 FYNNEI.